This record concerns one T cell receptor (beta chain) sequence. The sample carries other DNA sequences with the same CDR3. Authors' data handling: Estimation of nucleated cell counts was performed using reference gene primer amplification. Profiling relied on immunoSEQ multiplex PCR, and the TCRdb table lists in-frame clones only, not all of them. V and J calls and clone size follow that table, whereas D and trimming were derived from the DNA. Here the sample spans 250,000 to 350,000 clones, about nine tenths being singletons. The sample is drawn from a study of blood T cell repertoires in COVID-19. On the study more broadly: COVID-19 samples from acute and convalescent phases originated in the United States, Italy and Spain. Sample material is recorded as cDNA or gDNA derived from T cells, B-cell-depleted T cells, or PBMCs.

The CDR3 runs 15 residues. V was pared by 0 bases and J by 4 bases, with 2 bases of the junction left unmatched. Per germline, CDR1 SGDLS and CDR2 YYNGEE. Material: peripheral blood. This sequence originates from a woman aged 45-59 years who had recovered from COVID-19. The V and J genes are TRBV9 and TRBJ2-1; TRBD2 matches at 9 bases. As DNA, the CDR3 is TGTGCCAGCAGCGTAGTGGCGGGGGGGTACAATGAGCAGTTCTTC. Translation: CASSVVAGGYNEQFF.